This T cell receptor beta chain is from a study of blood T cell repertoires in COVID-19. V was trimmed by 1 base and J by 3 bases, leaving 15 bases between them. The CDR3 length is 16 residues. The germline V gene has CDR1 MNHNS and CDR2 SASEGT. Per the study methods: Researchers report that nucleated cell counts were estimated from reference gene primer amplification. The table came from immunoSEQ multiplex PCR; TCRdb's copy has only in-frame clones and leaves some out. D and trimming were read from the DNA, whereas the V and J calls and clone size are those reported in that table. Among about 160,000 clones listed, 87% were seen once.

The rearrangement uses TRBV6-1 and TRBJ2-5; D not resolved. The origin of this receptor is a woman aged 40 to 50 who had been exposed to COVID-19. Sequencing was carried out using PBMCs or T cells enriched from blood (not recorded which). The DNA of the CDR3 is TGTGCCAGCAGTGAAGGGAGTGTCAGATTAAAAGAGACCCAGTACTTC. Amino acid sequence: CASSEGSVRLKETQYF.